This TCR beta chain was profiled in a study of identical twins. TCRdb independently ran MiXCR on the 5' RACE reads; one entry per CDR3 protein. The sample consists of fewer than 250,000 distinct CDR3 sequences, 7.5% of them appearing once. General study points: Cord blood beta clonotypes present at high abundance carried fewer insertions; no such pattern appeared in memory repertoires.

This clonotype was picked up many times. Its target is unknown. These data are also associated with another study on yellow fever vaccine responses in identical twins.

Sequences were obtained from memory (CD45RO+) T cells sorted from blood. This receptor was identified in a woman aged 18-30 years in good health.

CDR3 loop: CASSDTGAGDTQYF. DNA of the CDR3: TGCGCCAGCAGTGACACAGGGGCTGGAGATACGCAGTATTTT. The chain carries TRBV10-2 and TRBJ2-3; 7 nucleotides match TRBD1. Germline lookup yields CDR1 WSHSY and CDR2 SAAADI. The CDR3 totals 14 residues. V lost 3 bases, J lost 5 bases, and 5 bases stayed unmatched.